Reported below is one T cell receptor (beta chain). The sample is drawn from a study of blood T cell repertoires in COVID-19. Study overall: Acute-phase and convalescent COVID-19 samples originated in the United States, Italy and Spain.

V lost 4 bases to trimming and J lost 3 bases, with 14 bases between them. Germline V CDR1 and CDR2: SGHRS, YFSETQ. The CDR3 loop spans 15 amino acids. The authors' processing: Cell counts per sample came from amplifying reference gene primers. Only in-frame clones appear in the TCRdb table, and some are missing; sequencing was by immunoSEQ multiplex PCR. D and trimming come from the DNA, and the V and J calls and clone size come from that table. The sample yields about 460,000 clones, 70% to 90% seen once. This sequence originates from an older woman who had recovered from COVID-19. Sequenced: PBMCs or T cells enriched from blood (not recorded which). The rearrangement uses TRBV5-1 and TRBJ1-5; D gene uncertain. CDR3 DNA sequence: TGCGCCAGCAGCCTTGATGGCCCCGACAATCAGCCCCAGCATTTT. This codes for CASSLDGPDNQPQHF.